A single sample gave rise to the 9 T cell receptor beta chains below, sequenced in a study of blood T cell repertoires in COVID-19. The repertoire was sequenced with immunoSEQ multiplex PCR; TCRdb's copy has only in-frame clones and lacks some. The table lists about 99,000 clones, about four fifths of them singletons, with approximately 3.4% in the top ten. What was sequenced was peripheral blood. Source of these receptors: an elderly woman with active or convalescent COVID-19.

The chain links TRBV28 to TRBJ1-4; 10 nucleotides agree with TRBD1. The CDR3 is 15 amino acids. J gave up 7 bases and V 5 bases, and 7 bases lay outside the gene matches. The germline gives CDR1 MDHEN, CDR2 SYDVKM. CDR3 nucleotides: TGTGCCAGCAGTACAACCGGGACAGGGGTTGAAAAACTGTTTTTT. Translation gives CASSTTGTGVEKLFF.

The CDR3, as DNA: TGTGCCAGCTCACCACCTGCAGGGACCTACGAGCAGTACTTC. Its protein product is CASSPPAGTYEQYF. The chain carries TRBV18 and TRBJ2-7; D is possibly TRBD1 (5 bases). V lost 0 bases, J lost 2 bases, and 8 bases lay in between. The CDR3 consists of 14 residues. Germline CDR1 reads KGHSH; CDR2 reads LQKENI. Together with reference TRBV18 and TRBJ2-7, the CDR3 gives the full variable domain: NAGVMQNPRHLVRRRGQEARLRCSPMKGHSHVYWYRQLPEEGLKFMVYLQKENIIDESGMPKERFSAEFPKEGPSILRIQQVVRGDSAAYFCASSPPAGTYEQYFGPGTRLTVT.

This sequence joins TRBV7-9 and TRBJ2-5, with TRBD2 matching over 15 bases. Germline-derived CDR1 and CDR2 are SEHNR and FQNEAQ (reference sequence). J gave up 5 bases and V 6 bases, and 7 bases lay outside the gene matches. There are 16 residues in the CDR3. CDR3 protein: CASRWTSGRASETQYF. Here the CDR3 DNA reads TGTGCCAGCAGGTGGACTAGCGGGAGGGCCTCCGAGACCCAGTACTTC.

The chain uses TRBV7-2 and TRBJ1-4; 9 nucleotides match TRBD1. CDR3 length: 15 amino acids. The germline V gene encodes CDR1 SGHTA and CDR2 FQGNSA. The V gene end was trimmed by 5 bases and the J gene end by 12 bases; junction bases not matched to a gene: 13. CDR3 in DNA: TGTGCCAGCAGCGCCCGCCCCGGGACAGGGAGGGAACTGTTTTTT. As protein: CASSARPGTGRELFF.

The chain links TRBV4-1 to TRBJ1-3; D is undetermined. This CDR3 comprises 17 residues. Germline loops: CDR1 MGHRA, CDR2 YSYEKL. Deletions cut 0 bases from V and 0 bases from J, with 12 bases between. The CDR3 DNA follows: TGCGCCAGCAGCCAAGAGGACGGGAGCAGCTCTGGAAACACCATATATTTT. Protein sequence: CASSQEDGSSSGNTIYF.

The CDR3 nucleotides are TGCGCCAGCAGCGCTGCCGCAAGGGGAAATGAAAAACTGTTTTTT. Protein sequence: CASSAAARGNEKLFF. V and J are TRBV5-1 and TRBJ1-4; D perhaps matches TRBD1 (5 bases). Looked up from germline, CDR1 is SGHRS and CDR2 is YFSETQ. With 4 bases removed from V and 5 bases from J, the gap between germline ends came to 15 bases. CDR3 length equals 15 residues.

V and J are TRBV23-1 and TRBJ2-2; maybe TRBD1 (6 bases). TRBV23-1 is an ORF; its function is uncertain. Trimming left V 2 bases short and J 5 bases short, with 18 bases between. The CDR3 has 17 residues. The CDR3 coding sequence is TGCGCCAGCAGTCAACGATACAGGGTAGGAAGAACCGGGGAGCTGTTTTTT. Amino acids: CASSQRYRVGRTGELFF.

J is TRBJ1-3 and V is TRBV28; 7 bases agree with TRBD1. The trim removed 7 bases at V and 3 bases at J, leaving 6 bases unmatched. Germline V CDR1 and CDR2: MDHEN, SYDVKM. This CDR3 spans 14 amino acids. CDR3 amino acids: CASNNRGLGNTIYF. DNA for the CDR3: TGTGCCAGCAATAATAGGGGGCTTGGAAACACCATATATTTT.

Only a few counts were recorded for this clone. The rearrangement uses TRBV7-8 and TRBJ1-4; possible D gene TRBD1, 6 bases. The CDR3 spans 15 residues. V lost 5 bases, J lost 6 bases, and 16 bases lay in between. The germline V gene has CDR1 SGHVS and CDR2 FQNEAQ. The CDR3 loop is CASSQAGALDEKLFF. The CDR3 nucleotides are TGTGCCAGCAGCCAAGCAGGGGCCCTGGATGAAAAACTGTTTTTT.